These 7 T cell receptor beta chains share one sample of origin, sequenced in a study of cytomegalovirus exposure and HLA in healthy donors. The primer mix had 60 Vbeta and 13 Jbeta primers. Generated by immunoSEQ multiplex PCR, the TCRdb table keeps only in-frame clones and is missing some. The sample holds roughly 59,000 clones, approximately 64% seen once. The sequencing sample was made of PBMCs. These receptors originate from a man between 35 and 55 years old in good health and CMV-seropositive.

This clone was recorded only once. V and J are TRBV19 and TRBJ2-6, with D tentatively TRBD1 (6 bases). The CDR3 extends over 15 amino acids. From germline, CDR1 is LNHDA and CDR2 SQIVND (reference sequence). The V gene lost 7 bases and the J gene lost 0 bases, with 10 bases spanning the gap. Here the CDR3 DNA reads TGTGCCAGTATGATGACAGGCTCTGGGGCCAACGTCCTGACTTTC. Protein: CASMMTGSGANVLTF. The complete variable domain, with remaining parts taken from reference TRBV19 and TRBJ2-6, reads DGGITQSPKYLFRKEGQNVTLSCEQNLNHDAMYWYRQDPGQGLRLIYYSQIVNDFQKGDIAEGYSVSREKKESFPLTVTSAQKNPTAFYLCASMMTGSGANVLTFGAGSRLTVL.

CDR3 bases: TGTGCCAGCAGTTCCTCCGGGACAGTCTACAATGAGCAGTTCTTC. The encoded protein is CASSSSGTVYNEQFF. V is TRBV28 and J is TRBJ2-1, with 7 positions matching TRBD1. V lost 4 bases and J lost 3; bases outside the gene matches: 6. From germline, CDR1 is MDHEN and CDR2 SYDVKM. CDR3 length equals 15 residues.

The V gene is TRBV21-1, the J gene TRBJ1-2. TRBV21-1 is tagged as a pseudogene. The CDR3 has 13 amino acids. The CDR3 DNA sequence: TGTGCCAGCAGCTTAGCCGGGGGTCGCGGCTACACCTTC. Its protein is CASSLAGGRGYTF.

This clone was observed a handful of times. The chain links TRBV6-6 to TRBJ2-3, with 8 bases fitting TRBD1. CDR1 MNHNY and CDR2 SVGAGI come from the germline V gene (reference sequence). Germline trimming cut 2 bases from V and 2 bases from J; bases unmatched to any gene: 3. The CDR3 has 15 residues. This CDR3 is CASSYGTGDTDTQYF. The CDR3 nucleotides read TGTGCCAGCAGTTACGGGACAGGAGACACAGATACGCAGTATTTT.

A few counts support this clone. The genes are TRBV30 and TRBJ1-5; a possible D gene is TRBD1 (6 bases). Trimming took 2 bases from V and 4 from J, leaving 9 bases between them. The CDR3 covers 13 residues. Germline V lookup: CDR1 GTSNPN, CDR2 SVGIG (reference sequence). The CDR3 loop reads CAWSLQGNQPQHF. The CDR3 nucleotides read TGTGCCTGGAGTTTACAGGGAAATCAGCCCCAGCATTTT. Filled out from reference TRBV30 and TRBJ1-5, the complete variable domain reads SQTIHQWPATLVQPVGSPLSLECTVEGTSNPNLYWYRQAAGRGLQLLFYSVGIGQISSEVPQNLSASRPQDRQFILSSKKLLLSDSGFYLCAWSLQGNQPQHFGDGTRLSIL.

This clone was seen more than once but under ten times. This chain links TRBV28 with TRBJ1-3; perhaps TRBD1 as D (5 bases). Per germline, CDR1 MDHEN and CDR2 SYDVKM. The CDR3 spans 17 residues. Between the trimmed V and J ends, which lost 2 bases and 1 base, there was a span of 15 bases. The CDR3 bases are TGTGCCAGCAGTTTACGGGGGGATGCAGTGTCTGGAAACACCATATATTTT. Its translation is CASSLRGDAVSGNTIYF.

To note about this clone: This same CDR3 is encoded by further DNA sequences in the sample. This chain joins TRBV10-3 and TRBJ2-5, with D possibly matching TRBD2 (6 bases). This CDR3 comprises 15 residues. The V end lost 2 bases, the J end lost 2 bases, and 12 bases lay between the germline ends. Germline CDR1 reads ENHRY; CDR2 reads SYGVKD. CDR3 sequence: CAISEPRLEQETQYF. The CDR3 DNA reads TGTGCCATCAGTGAGCCGAGACTAGAGCAAGAGACCCAGTACTTC.